This record concerns one TCR beta chain sequence. Antigen specificity is unknown. Looked up from germline, CDR1 is SEHNR and CDR2 is FQNEAQ (reference sequence). V lost 1 base and J lost 8, with 9 bases in between. This CDR3 spans 14 amino acids. These data originate in a study of CD8+ T cells in alopecia areata. Sorting from PBMCs produced CD4+ and CD8+ T cells. Study observations and caveats: Resident alphabeta T-cell populations of normal skin are likewise subject to sequencing in scalp samples. Higher clonality was seen in lesional scalp than in normal scalp, especially in alopecia totalis/universalis.

Sequencing used cDNA as its template, made by extracting RNA and reverse transcribing it. Sequencing used immunoSEQ multiplex PCR; TCRdb keeps in-frame clones, though not all of them. Found here are 110,000 or so clones, around 64% of them singletons; the top ten hold 2.8%. Sample: CD4+ T cells sorted from blood. The sequence was collected from a human donor in good health. The V and J genes are TRBV7-9 and TRBJ1-6; D call uncertain. The CDR3 DNA reads as TGTGCCAGCAGCTTAGTGGGCCGCGATTCACCCCTCCACTTT. Translating gives CASSLVGRDSPLHF.